Listed here are 32 T cell receptor beta chains from one sample, sequenced in a study of T cells in Graves' hyperthyroidism and ophthalmopathy. The TCR beta CDR3 regions underwent amplification using RNA transcripts as the source. The HTBI primer set served for first-round RT-PCR of the TCR CDR3. In TCRdb, the multiplex PCR reads were re-called with MiXCR into one record per CDR3 protein. The sample records around 580,000 distinct CDR3 sequences, 15% to 20% being singletons. The sequenced material came from blood. The receptors were gathered from a woman aged 18-29 years with Graves' hyperthyroidism.

This clonotype was seen ten or more times. The chain recombines TRBV7-9 with TRBJ2-1, with D maybe TRBD2 (6 bases). This CDR3 is 16 amino acids long. The germline gives CDR1 SEHNR, CDR2 FQNEAQ (reference sequence). V gave up 1 base and J gave up 6 bases, with 16 bases separating them. The CDR3 DNA follows: TGTGCCAGCAGCTTAGACCTGCTAGTGGGGGGCAATGAGCAGTTCTTC. Translation gives CASSLDLLVGGNEQFF.

This clonotype has more than one count but fewer than ten. The chain uses TRBV7-6 and TRBJ1-1; TRBD1 agrees at 9 bases. The length of the CDR3 is 16 residues. V lost 4 bases and J lost 4; bases outside the gene matches: 10. Per germline, CDR1 SGHVS and CDR2 FNYEAQ. CDR3 DNA: TGTGCCAGCAGCTGGTTAGAACAGGGGGCCGGCACTGAAGCTTTCTTT. Residues: CASSWLEQGAGTEAFF.

The sample holds a few counts of this clonotype. The J gene is TRBJ2-6, the V gene TRBV14, with 7 bases identical to TRBD1. This CDR3 has 15 residues. The ends lost 7 bases at V and 2 bases at J; junction bases unmatched: 5. In germline, CDR1 is SGHDN, CDR2 FVKESK. In DNA form, the CDR3 reads TGTGCCAGCACCCCAGGGACAGCTGGGGCCAACGTCCTGACTTTC. Its protein is CASTPGTAGANVLTF.

V is TRBV30 and J is TRBJ2-3; D is ambiguous. The CDR3 extends over 11 amino acids. Trimming left V 2 bases short and J 6 bases short, with 6 bases between. Germline V gene data show CDR1 as GTSNPN and CDR2 as SVGIG (reference sequence). The chain's CDR3 is CAWSILDTQYF. The DNA of the CDR3 is TGTGCCTGGAGTATCCTGGATACGCAGTATTTT.

This clonotype was seen only a few times. The V gene is TRBV7-9, the J gene TRBJ1-3; a weak D match, TRBD1 (6 bases). The germline V and J ends were trimmed by 5 bases and 2 bases, with 19 bases remaining between them. CDR1 is SEHNR and CDR2 is FQNEAQ in the germline V gene (reference sequence). CDR3 size: 17 residues. The CDR3 coding sequence is TGTGCCAGCAGCCGCCCTCCGGGACACCAAACTGGAAACACCATATATTTT. It translates to CASSRPPGHQTGNTIYF.

Only a few counts were recorded for this clonotype. This chain joins TRBV27 and TRBJ2-1; 8 positions agree with TRBD2. The CDR3 is made up of 15 amino acids. Looked up from germline, CDR1 is MNHEY and CDR2 is SMNVEV (reference sequence). V lost 11 bases and J lost 6; bases outside the gene matches: 15. CDR3 residues: CARGEWRGEPNEQFF. The CDR3 DNA reads as TGTGCCCGGGGGGAGTGGCGGGGGGAACCCAATGAGCAGTTCTTC.

This clonotype was found a few times. The chain couples TRBV24-1 to TRBJ2-5; no clear D gene. This CDR3 is 14 amino acids long. Trimming cost V 4 bases and J 0 bases, with 8 bases left between them. Per germline, CDR1 KGHDR and CDR2 SFDVKD. DNA for the CDR3: TGTGCCACCAGTGAAATCCGGGACCAAGAGACCCAGTACTTC. Translating gives CATSEIRDQETQYF.

This clonotype has just a few counts. The rearrangement uses TRBV6-4 and TRBJ2-1; 7 bases line up with TRBD2. The CDR3 spans 14 residues. Per germline, CDR1 MRHNA and CDR2 SNTAGT. V shed 6 bases and J 3 bases; nucleotides not matched to a gene: 5. This CDR3 reads CASSPSGDYNEQFF. The CDR3 bases are TGTGCCAGCAGCCCCAGCGGGGACTACAATGAGCAGTTCTTC.

This clonotype was seen more than once but under ten times. The chain carries TRBV18 and TRBJ2-1; TRBD1 might be the D (5 bases). The CDR3 spans 13 residues. V shed 4 bases and J shed 6 bases, with 10 bases lying between them. Looked up from germline, CDR1 is KGHSH and CDR2 is LQKENI. CDR3 in amino acids: CASSRPGINEQFF. The CDR3 DNA is TGTGCCAGCTCACGGCCAGGGATCAATGAGCAGTTCTTC.

This clonotype was seen more than once but under ten times. The V call is TRBV12-3 or TRBV12-4, the J call TRBJ1-2; a weak D match, TRBD1 (6 bases). The CDR3 totals 12 residues. Trimming removed 5 bases from V and 6 bases from J, with 10 bases in between. DNA for the CDR3: TGTGCCAGCAGTCACAGGGCGGATGGCTACACCTTC. It specifies CASSHRADGYTF.

This clonotype was counted many times. The chain joins TRBV12-3 or TRBV12-4 to TRBJ2-5, with 8 bases that match TRBD1. V lost 6 bases to trimming and J lost 0 bases; unmatched junction nucleotides: 9. The CDR3 consists of 16 residues. CDR3 residues: CASSFGWTGYQETQYF. CDR3 nucleotides: TGTGCCAGCAGCTTCGGATGGACAGGGTACCAAGAGACCCAGTACTTC.

This clonotype has a handful of counts. The chain carries TRBV5-1 and TRBJ2-7; D might be TRBD1 or TRBD2, each matching 5 bases. In germline, CDR1 is SGHRS, CDR2 YFSETQ. This CDR3 region has 13 residues. V lost 4 bases to trimming and J lost 6 bases, with 14 bases between them. CDR3 in amino acids: CASSRTRDLEQYF. In DNA, the CDR3 is TGCGCCAGCAGCAGGACCAGGGACCTCGAGCAGTACTTC.

The chain carries TRBV20-1 and TRBJ2-3; perhaps TRBD2 as D (6 bases). Germline CDR1 is DFQATT and CDR2 is SNEGSKA (reference sequence). The CDR3 totals 16 residues. Trimming removed 0 bases from V and 1 base from J, with 14 bases in between. CDR3 protein: CSARDFPGSRTDTQYF. Written as DNA, the CDR3 is TGCAGTGCTAGAGATTTCCCCGGGAGTCGCACAGATACGCAGTATTTT.

The chain carries TRBV7-2 and TRBJ1-3; D is ambiguous. The CDR3 is 14 amino acids. Trimming left V 5 bases short and J 0 bases short, with 8 bases between. The germline V gene encodes CDR1 SGHTA and CDR2 FQGNSA. CDR3 protein: CASSTGFSGNTIYF. The DNA for the CDR3 is TGTGCCAGCAGCACTGGATTCTCTGGAAACACCATATATTTT.

The chain carries TRBV7-3 and TRBJ2-1, with a tentative D call TRBD1 (5 bases). Trimming shortened V by 4 bases and J by 7 bases, and 14 bases separated the two germline ends. There are 14 residues in the CDR3. From germline, CDR1 is SGHTA and CDR2 FQGTGA. The CDR3 nucleotides read TGTGCCAGCAGCTCTTTAACCGACAGAAATGAGCAGTTCTTC. Its translation: CASSSLTDRNEQFF.

This clonotype was observed many times. This chain uses TRBV20-1 with TRBJ1-1; the D gene is possibly TRBD1 (6 bases). The germline V and J ends were trimmed by 3 bases and 5 bases, with 16 bases remaining between them. The germline V gene encodes CDR1 DFQATT and CDR2 SNEGSKA (reference sequence). CDR3 size: 14 residues. Here the CDR3 DNA reads TGCAGTGCTAGCGACAGGCTTGGAGGGACTGAAGCTTTCTTT. Translated, it gives CSASDRLGGTEAFF.

This clonotype was observed many times. The chain is built from TRBV7-9 and TRBJ1-1; D is uncertain. The V and J ends lost 5 bases and 4 bases respectively, with 8 bases between them. Germline V gene lookup returns CDR1 SEHNR and CDR2 FQNEAQ (reference sequence). The CDR3 has 12 amino acids. CDR3 residues: CASSLSITEAFF. The CDR3 nucleotides are TGTGCCAGCAGCCTTAGTATCACTGAAGCTTTCTTT.

This clonotype was detected many times. The chain links TRBV9 to TRBJ2-1; possible D gene TRBD1, 6 bases. With 4 bases removed from V and 3 bases from J, the gap between germline ends came to 14 bases. Germline CDR1 and CDR2: SGDLS and YYNGEE. This CDR3 contains 15 residues. CDR3 region: CASSRDRNNYNEQFF. The CDR3 bases are TGTGCCAGCAGCCGTGACAGGAACAACTACAATGAGCAGTTCTTC.

The V and J genes are TRBV29-1 and TRBJ2-1, with a weak D call TRBD1 (5 bases). Germline V gene lookup returns CDR1 SQVTM and CDR2 ANQGSEA. The V end was cut by 4 bases, the J end by 12 bases, with 19 bases between. The CDR3 runs to 13 residues. The CDR3 sequence is CSVGGGNSELQFF. The CDR3 DNA is TGCAGCGTTGGGGGCGGAAATAGTGAATTGCAGTTCTTC.

This clonotype was counted between two and nine times. V and J are TRBV12-5 and TRBJ2-5, with 8 bases lining up with TRBD1. The germline CDR1 and CDR2 sequences are LGHNT and FRNRAP. Trimming took 2 bases from V and 5 from J; bases not matched to a gene: 16. The CDR3 is 18 amino acids. In DNA, the CDR3 is TGTGCTAGTGGTTTGTCACATCATGGGACAGGCGCCATTGAGACCCAGTACTTC. It is translated as CASGLSHHGTGAIETQYF.

The J gene is TRBJ1-2, the V gene TRBV7-3; D unresolved. Looked up from germline, CDR1 is SGHTA and CDR2 is FQGTGA. Trimming removed 9 bases at V and 4 bases at J, with 21 bases between. The CDR3 is 15 amino acids. The chain's CDR3 is CASPRWYNRSYGYTF. The CDR3 DNA is TGTGCCAGTCCCCGGTGGTACAATCGGTCCTATGGCTACACCTTC.

The V gene is TRBV29-1, the J gene TRBJ2-3, with 7 bases lining up with TRBD2. This CDR3 contains 11 residues. The junction had 0 bases not matched to a gene; V was cut back by 6 bases and J by 3 bases. Germline assignment: CDR1 SQVTM and CDR2 ANQGSEA. CDR3 sequence reads: CSVGLTDTQYF. CDR3 coding DNA: TGCAGCGTGGGACTAACAGATACGCAGTATTTT.

This clonotype was seen ten or more times. The V gene is TRBV12-3 or TRBV12-4, the J gene TRBJ1-1; D not certain. The CDR3 is 14 amino acids. The V gene lost 3 bases and the J gene lost 0 bases, with 8 bases spanning the gap. In nucleotides, the CDR3 is TGTGCCAGCAGTTTTATCGGGGTGAACACTGAAGCTTTCTTT. It translates to CASSFIGVNTEAFF.

This clonotype appeared many times. The chain links TRBV3-1 to TRBJ1-5; D is ambiguous. Germline CDR1 is LGHDT and CDR2 is YNNKEL (reference sequence). The CDR3 is 14 residues long. Trimming took off 0 bases at V and 6 bases at J, with 9 bases between the two ends. The CDR3 loop is CASSQDVTAQPQHF. For the CDR3, the DNA is TGTGCCAGCAGCCAAGATGTGACGGCTCAGCCCCAGCATTTT.

The chain combines TRBV29-1 with TRBJ1-1; 12 nucleotides line up with TRBD1. Trimming removed 4 bases from V and 4 bases from J; junction bases left unmatched: 10. The CDR3 runs to 16 residues. Germline V CDR1 and CDR2: SQVTM, ANQGSEA. Here the CDR3 reads CSVGGGTGGFSTEAFF. The CDR3 DNA reads as TGCAGCGTTGGAGGGGGGACAGGGGGCTTCAGCACTGAAGCTTTCTTT.

Ten or more counts support this clonotype. The chain employs TRBV3-1 and TRBJ2-1; D possibly corresponds to TRBD2 (5 bases). V lost 4 bases, J lost 6 bases, and 7 bases lay in between. The CDR3 runs to 12 residues. Per germline, CDR1 LGHDT and CDR2 YNNKEL (reference sequence). CDR3 in DNA: TGTGCCAGCAGCCGTAGCGTCAATGAGCAGTTCTTC. It specifies CASSRSVNEQFF.

The rearrangement uses TRBV2 and TRBJ1-2, with D tentatively TRBD1 (6 bases). V lost 4 bases and J lost 7, with 13 bases in between. Per the germline V gene, CDR1 is SNHLY and CDR2 is FYNNEI. This CDR3 is built from 13 residues. The CDR3: CASSGEQGGGYTF. CDR3 coding DNA: TGTGCCAGCAGTGGTGAACAGGGTGGTGGCTACACCTTC.

This clonotype was recorded at least ten times. The chain links TRBV28 to TRBJ2-7; 8 positions agree with TRBD2. This CDR3 has 15 amino acids. Germline V gene lookup returns CDR1 MDHEN and CDR2 SYDVKM. The trim removed 2 bases at V and 5 bases at J, leaving 8 bases unmatched. The DNA for the CDR3 is TGTGCCAGCAGTTTACAGGGACTAGATACGGACGAGCAGTACTTC. Its protein product is CASSLQGLDTDEQYF.

The chain couples TRBV5-8 to TRBJ1-2; D call uncertain. In germline, CDR1 is SGHTS, CDR2 YDEGEE. This CDR3 is 15 amino acids long. V lost 1 base, J lost 2 bases, and 12 bases lay in between. This chain's CDR3 is CASSLKWAANYGYTF. The CDR3 nucleotides read TGTGCCAGCAGCTTGAAGTGGGCAGCGAACTATGGCTACACCTTC.

Comment on this clonotype: The conserved phenylalanine or tryptophan normally closing the CDR3 is absent here, so this likely arose from a read error. CDR3 residues: CASSFNLGGERNYGYTL. The CDR3 nucleotides are TGTGCCAGCAGTTTCAATCTAGGAGGGGAGAGGAACTATGGCTACACCCTC. The rearrangement links TRBV12-3 or TRBV12-4 to TRBJ1-2; TRBD1 might be the D (5 bases). This CDR3 comprises 17 residues. Trimming left V 3 bases short and J 2 bases short, with 19 bases between.

This clonotype came up a few times. The chain uses TRBV20-1 and TRBJ2-4; D may be TRBD2 (5 bases). In germline, CDR1 is DFQATT, CDR2 SNEGSKA (reference sequence). The ends were cut back, 6 bases at V and 0 bases at J, with 12 bases in the middle. The CDR3 loop spans 14 amino acids. The CDR3 DNA follows: TGCAGTGCCTTCGCCGGGATAGCCAAAAACATTCAGTACTTC. This translates into CSAFAGIAKNIQYF.

The chain has TRBV6-2 or TRBV6-3 and TRBJ2-2, with TRBD2 matching 14 bases. CDR3 length equals 18 residues. In germline, CDR1 is MNHEY, CDR2 SVGEGT. Unmatched junction bases numbered 9, after V lost 8 bases and J lost 1 base. The CDR3 loop is CASSGLAGGPRNTGELFF. The DNA for the CDR3 is TGTGCCAGCTCCGGACTAGCGGGGGGACCCAGGAACACCGGGGAGCTGTTTTTT.